Listed below are T cell receptor beta chains from one sample, sequenced in a study of control samples from healthy donors and cancer patients. Data came from immunoSEQ multiplex PCR; TCRdb stores just in-frame clones and leaves some out. Of roughly 76,000 clones listed, around 95% are singletons. The specimen was blood. Receptors originate from a woman between 40 and 50 years old in good health. Both conserved end residues are part of each CDR3. D genes are given only for firm matches. A row's size may be missing; if present it is once, few, many or a size class.

d_gene: -
v_gene: TRBV5-1
j_gene: TRBJ1-1
abundance: once
len: 14
CDR3nt: TGCGCCAGCACAATAACCGGTAGGAACACTGAAGCTTTCTTT
CDR3aa: CASTITGRNTEAFF

d_gene: TRBD2
v_gene: TRBV27
j_gene: TRBJ2-1
abundance: -
len: 15
CDR3nt: TGTGCCAGCAGTACAGGACTAGCGGGATACAATGAGCAGTTCTTC
CDR3aa: CASSTGLAGYNEQFF

d_gene: -
v_gene: TRBV9
j_gene: TRBJ1-4
abundance: -
len: 13
CDR3nt: TGTGCCAGCAGCGTAGACGGGAATGAAAAACTGTTTTTT
CDR3aa: CASSVDGNEKLFF

d_gene: -
v_gene: TRBV5-5
j_gene: TRBJ1-3
abundance: once
len: 14
CDR3nt: TGTGCCAGCAGCTTAGGGGGCTCTGGAAACACCATATATTTT
CDR3aa: CASSLGGSGNTIYF

d_gene: -
v_gene: TRBV2
j_gene: TRBJ1-5
abundance: -
len: 12
CDR3nt: TGTGCCAGCATGTCCAGCAATCAGCCCCAGCATTTT
CDR3aa: CASMSSNQPQHF

d_gene: -
v_gene: TRBV6-2/TRBV6-3
j_gene: TRBJ1-1
abundance: -
len: 14
CDR3nt: TGTGCCAGCAGTTACCACAGGTTGAACTCTGAAGCTTTCTTT
CDR3aa: CASSYHRLNSEAFF

d_gene: -
v_gene: TRBV18
j_gene: TRBJ2-1
abundance: -
len: 15
CDR3nt: TGTGCCAGCTCACGAGACGCGGGGTCCTACAATGAGCAGTTCTTC
CDR3aa: CASSRDAGSYNEQFF

d_gene: -
v_gene: TRBV5-1
j_gene: TRBJ2-1
abundance: -
len: 12
CDR3nt: TGCGCCAGCAGCTGGAGTTTGGGTGAGCAGTTCTTC
CDR3aa: CASSWSLGEQFF

d_gene: -
v_gene: TRBV7-2
j_gene: TRBJ2-1
abundance: -
len: 14
CDR3nt: TGTGCCAGCAGGCCGTCAGGGGGGCAAGGCGAGCAGTTCTTC
CDR3aa: CASRPSGGQGEQFF

d_gene: -
v_gene: TRBV7-6
j_gene: TRBJ1-3
abundance: once
len: 14
CDR3nt: TGTGCCAGCAGCTTAGGGACCTCTGGAAACACCATATATTTT
CDR3aa: CASSLGTSGNTIYF

d_gene: -
v_gene: TRBV4-3
j_gene: TRBJ2-4
abundance: -
len: 16
CDR3nt: TGCGCCAGCAGCCAAGGGATAGCGGCAGGCCAAAACATTCAGTACTTC
CDR3aa: CASSQGIAAGQNIQYF

d_gene: TRBD2
v_gene: TRBV7-2
j_gene: TRBJ2-1
abundance: -
len: 16
CDR3nt: TGTGCCAGCAGCAAACTTAGCGGGAGGGCAGGCAATGAGCAGTTCTTC
CDR3aa: CASSKLSGRAGNEQFF

d_gene: -
v_gene: TRBV19
j_gene: TRBJ1-2
abundance: -
len: 14
CDR3nt: TGTGCCAGTAGTTCCTCGCGAGCTAACTATGGCTACACCTTC
CDR3aa: CASSSSRANYGYTF

d_gene: -
v_gene: TRBV7-9
j_gene: TRBJ1-2
abundance: -
len: 13
CDR3nt: TGTGCCAGCAGCCCAGGGTCCCTCTATGGCTACACCTTC
CDR3aa: CASSPGSLYGYTF

d_gene: -
v_gene: TRBV19
j_gene: TRBJ1-6
abundance: -
len: 14
CDR3nt: TGTGCCAGGGGGGGAGGCAGGGAATGTTCACCCCTCCACTTT
CDR3aa: CARGGGRECSPLHF

d_gene: -
v_gene: TRBV4-1
j_gene: TRBJ2-3
abundance: -
len: 12
CDR3nt: TGCGCCAGCAGCCCCGGGACAGATACGCAGTATTTT
CDR3aa: CASSPGTDTQYF

d_gene: TRBD1
v_gene: TRBV18
j_gene: TRBJ1-1
abundance: once
len: 15
CDR3nt: TGTGCCAGCTCACCCAGGACAGGGGGGAACACTGAAGCTTTCTTT
CDR3aa: CASSPRTGGNTEAFF

d_gene: TRBD1
v_gene: TRBV28
j_gene: TRBJ1-2
abundance: -
len: 15
CDR3nt: TGTGCCAGCAGTTTAACCGGACGACAGGGATATGGCTACACCTTC
CDR3aa: CASSLTGRQGYGYTF

d_gene: -
v_gene: TRBV11-3
j_gene: TRBJ2-7
abundance: -
len: 13
CDR3nt: TGTGCCAGCAGCTTAGAGGTAGATTACGAGCAGTACTTC
CDR3aa: CASSLEVDYEQYF

d_gene: -
v_gene: TRBV2
j_gene: TRBJ1-5
abundance: -
len: 13
CDR3nt: TGTGCCAGCACCGCGACAGCTAATCAGCCCCAGCATTTT
CDR3aa: CASTATANQPQHF

d_gene: TRBD1
v_gene: TRBV10-2
j_gene: TRBJ1-2
abundance: -
len: 17
CDR3nt: TGCGCCAGCAGTGAGGGAGGCAGGGGGGGGATTAACTATGGCTACACCTTC
CDR3aa: CASSEGGRGGINYGYTF

d_gene: -
v_gene: TRBV19
j_gene: TRBJ2-7
abundance: few
len: 13
CDR3nt: TGTGCCAGTAGTCCAACTAGCTATTACGAGCAGTACTTC
CDR3aa: CASSPTSYYEQYF

d_gene: TRBD2
v_gene: TRBV5-1
j_gene: TRBJ2-3
abundance: -
len: 17
CDR3nt: TGCGCCAGCAGGCGAGCGGGGGGCCTAGCTAGCACAGATACGCAGTATTTT
CDR3aa: CASRRAGGLASTDTQYF

d_gene: -
v_gene: TRBV10-2
j_gene: TRBJ1-5
abundance: -
len: 16
CDR3nt: TGCGCCAGCTCGGGGCAACCGGGATATAGCAATCAGCCCCAGCATTTT
CDR3aa: CASSGQPGYSNQPQHF

d_gene: -
v_gene: TRBV27
j_gene: TRBJ2-1
abundance: -
len: 15
CDR3nt: TGTGCCAGCAGTTTAGAGGGGCCCCTCGAGGGGGAGCAGTTCTTC
CDR3aa: CASSLEGPLEGEQFF

d_gene: -
v_gene: TRBV7-3
j_gene: TRBJ1-6
abundance: -
len: 18
CDR3nt: TGTGCCAGCAGCTTAAGATTCGAGGTGAGCTCCTATAATTCACCCCTCCACTTT
CDR3aa: CASSLRFEVSSYNSPLHF

d_gene: TRBD1
v_gene: TRBV27
j_gene: TRBJ2-5
abundance: -
len: 15
CDR3nt: TGTGCCAGCAGTTCACCTGGGACAGCTGAAGAGACCCAGTACTTC
CDR3aa: CASSSPGTAEETQYF

d_gene: TRBD1
v_gene: TRBV29-1
j_gene: TRBJ2-7
abundance: few
len: 13
CDR3nt: TGCAGCGGCAGGGGGTTTAACTCCTACGAGCAGTACTTC
CDR3aa: CSGRGFNSYEQYF